This paragraph covers one TCR beta chain sequence. This CDR3 comprises 16 residues. Germline CDR1 and CDR2: MDHEN and SYDVKM. Trimming took 7 bases from V and 0 from J, leaving 18 bases between them. TCRdb's table, derived via immunoSEQ multiplex PCR, lists solely in-frame clones and lacks some. The sample contains some 55,000 clones, more than 90% of which appear only once. This record comes from a study of T cell changes during pregnancy in multiple sclerosis. Sequences were derived from peripheral blood, sampled after pregnancy. The chain is built from TRBV28 and TRBJ1-2; D uncertain. This clonotype was sampled from a female donor in good health, enrolled as a control in a pregnancy study. The CDR3 DNA sequence: TGTGCCAGCAATTCTGCGGGAGGCCCAACTAACTATGGCTACACCTTC. Amino acids: CASNSAGGPTNYGYTF.